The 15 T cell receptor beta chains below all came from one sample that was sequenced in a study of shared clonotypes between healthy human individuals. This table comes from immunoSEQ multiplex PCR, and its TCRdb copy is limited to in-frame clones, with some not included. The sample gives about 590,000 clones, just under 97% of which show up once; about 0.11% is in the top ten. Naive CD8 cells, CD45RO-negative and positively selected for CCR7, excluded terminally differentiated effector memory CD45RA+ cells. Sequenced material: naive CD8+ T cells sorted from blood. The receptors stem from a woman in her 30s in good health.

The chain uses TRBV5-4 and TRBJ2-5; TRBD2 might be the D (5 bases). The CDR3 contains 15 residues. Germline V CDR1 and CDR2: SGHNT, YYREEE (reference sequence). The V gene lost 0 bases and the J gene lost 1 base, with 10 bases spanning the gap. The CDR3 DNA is TGTGCCAGCAGCTTGGAAGCGGCCCCCCAAGAGACCCAGTACTTC. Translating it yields CASSLEAAPQETQYF.

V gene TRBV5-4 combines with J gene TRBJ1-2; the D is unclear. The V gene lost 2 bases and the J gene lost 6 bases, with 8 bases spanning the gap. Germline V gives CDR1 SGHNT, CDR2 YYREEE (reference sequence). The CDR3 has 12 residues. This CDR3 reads CASSFSSDGYTF. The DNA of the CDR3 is TGTGCCAGCAGCTTTTCCTCGGATGGCTACACCTTC.

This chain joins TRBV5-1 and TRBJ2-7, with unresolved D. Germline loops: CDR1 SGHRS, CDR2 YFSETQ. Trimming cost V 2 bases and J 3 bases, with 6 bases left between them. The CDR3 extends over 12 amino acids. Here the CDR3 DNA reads TGCGCCAGCAGCTTTAATTACTACGAGCAGTACTTC. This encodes CASSFNYYEQYF.

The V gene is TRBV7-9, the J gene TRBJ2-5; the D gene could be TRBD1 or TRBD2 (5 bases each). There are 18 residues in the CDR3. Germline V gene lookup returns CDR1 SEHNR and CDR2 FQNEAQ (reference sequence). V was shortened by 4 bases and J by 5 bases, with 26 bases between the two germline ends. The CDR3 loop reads CASSSIKGRGASQETQYF. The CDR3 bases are TGTGCCAGCAGCTCGATAAAGGGGAGAGGGGCGAGTCAGGAGACCCAGTACTTC. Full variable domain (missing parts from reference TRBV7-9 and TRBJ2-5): DTGVSQNPRHKITKRGQNVTFRCDPISEHNRLYWYRQTLGQGPEFLTYFQNEAQLEKSRLLSDRFSAERPKGSFSTLEIQRTEQGDSAMYLCASSSIKGRGASQETQYFGPGTRLLVL.

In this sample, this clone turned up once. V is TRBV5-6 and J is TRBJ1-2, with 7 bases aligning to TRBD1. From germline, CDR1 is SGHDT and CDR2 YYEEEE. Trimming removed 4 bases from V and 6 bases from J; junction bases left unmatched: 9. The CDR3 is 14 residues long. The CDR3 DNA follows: TGTGCCAGCAGCCCCGCAACAGGGGTTCATGGCTACACCTTC. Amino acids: CASSPATGVHGYTF.

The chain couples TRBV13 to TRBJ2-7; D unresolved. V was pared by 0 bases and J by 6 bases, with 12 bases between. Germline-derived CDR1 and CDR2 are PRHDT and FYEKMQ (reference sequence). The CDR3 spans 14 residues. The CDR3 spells CASSLGTEKGEQYF. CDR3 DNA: TGTGCCAGCAGCTTAGGCACGGAAAAGGGCGAGCAGTACTTC.

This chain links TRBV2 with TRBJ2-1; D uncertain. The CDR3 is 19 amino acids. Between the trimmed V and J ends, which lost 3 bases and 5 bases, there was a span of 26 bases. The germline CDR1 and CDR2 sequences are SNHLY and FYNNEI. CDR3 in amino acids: CASSETPTSGILRDNEQFF. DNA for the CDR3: TGTGCCAGCAGTGAGACGCCGACTTCTGGGATACTGAGAGACAATGAGCAGTTCTTC.

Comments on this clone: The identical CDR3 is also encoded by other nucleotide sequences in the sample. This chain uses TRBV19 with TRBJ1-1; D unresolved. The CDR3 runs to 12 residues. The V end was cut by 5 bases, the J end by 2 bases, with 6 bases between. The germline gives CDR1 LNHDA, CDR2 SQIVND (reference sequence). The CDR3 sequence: CASSQGNTEAFF. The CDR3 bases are TGTGCCAGTAGTCAAGGTAACACTGAAGCTTTCTTT.

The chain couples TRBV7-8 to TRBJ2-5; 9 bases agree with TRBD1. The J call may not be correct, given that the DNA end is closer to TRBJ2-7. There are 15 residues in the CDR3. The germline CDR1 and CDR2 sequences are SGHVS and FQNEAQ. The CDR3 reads CASSAWTGEIYEQYF. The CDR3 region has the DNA TGTGCCAGCAGCGCCTGGACAGGGGAGATCTACGAGCAGTACTTC.

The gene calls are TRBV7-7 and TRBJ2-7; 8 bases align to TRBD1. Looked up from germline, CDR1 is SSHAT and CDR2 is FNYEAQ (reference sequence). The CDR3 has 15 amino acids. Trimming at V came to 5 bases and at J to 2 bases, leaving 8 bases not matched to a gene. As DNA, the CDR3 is TGTGCCAGCAGCCTAGGGACAGGCCCTACCTACGAGCAGTACTTC. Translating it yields CASSLGTGPTYEQYF.

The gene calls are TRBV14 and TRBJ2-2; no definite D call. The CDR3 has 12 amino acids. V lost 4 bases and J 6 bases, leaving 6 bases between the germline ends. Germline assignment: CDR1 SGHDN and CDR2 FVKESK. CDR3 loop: CASSPSAGELFF. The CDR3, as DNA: TGTGCCAGCAGCCCATCGGCCGGGGAGCTGTTTTTT.

This chain's CDR3 is CASSTAGTYYEQYF. The CDR3 DNA follows: TGTGCCAGTAGTACCGCCGGGACTTACTACGAGCAGTACTTC. This chain links TRBV19 with TRBJ2-7, with D perhaps matching TRBD2 (6 bases). CDR3 length: 14 amino acids. Germline V gene sequence: CDR1 LNHDA, CDR2 SQIVND (reference sequence). V was pared by 4 bases and J by 3 bases, with 13 bases between.

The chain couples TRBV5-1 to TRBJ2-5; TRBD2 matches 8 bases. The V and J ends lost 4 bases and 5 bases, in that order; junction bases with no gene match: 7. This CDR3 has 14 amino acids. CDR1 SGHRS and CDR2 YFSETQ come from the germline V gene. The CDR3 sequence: CASSPGTSEETQYF. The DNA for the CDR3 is TGCGCCAGCAGCCCAGGGACTAGTGAGGAGACCCAGTACTTC.

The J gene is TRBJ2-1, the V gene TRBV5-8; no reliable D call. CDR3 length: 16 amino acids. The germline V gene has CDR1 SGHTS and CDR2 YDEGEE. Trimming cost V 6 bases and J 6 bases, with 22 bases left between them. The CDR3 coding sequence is TGTGCCAGCACTGACGGTTTTAGTCCCCTCCCCAATGAGCAGTTCTTC. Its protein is CASTDGFSPLPNEQFF.

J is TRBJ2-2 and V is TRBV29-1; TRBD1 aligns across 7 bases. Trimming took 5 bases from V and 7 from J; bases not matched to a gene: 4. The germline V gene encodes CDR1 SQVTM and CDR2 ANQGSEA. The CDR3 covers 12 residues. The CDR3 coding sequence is TGCAGCGTTACAGGGGAAGGCGGGGAGCTGTTTTTT. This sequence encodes CSVTGEGGELFF.